This T cell receptor (beta chain) was found in a study of shared clonotypes between healthy human individuals (dated by TCRdb to between 2020 and 2021). About the study as a whole: Three men and a couple of women, aged 18 to 49 years, made up the cohort. For each donor, CD4 naive and CD4 memory were each given three plates, CD8 naive was given two plates, and CD8 memory was given one plate. To estimate repertoire size and how much clonotypes are shared between individuals, the study performed deep sequencing of blood TCR repertoires from about five healthy adults. To increase sequencing depth and limit assay-specific biases, different laboratories used diverse techniques to prepare libraries and sequence TCR repertoires. Per donor, leukapheresis produced somewhere between about 0.8 and 9 billion PBMCs. The paper as a whole reports these results and caveats: Only blood was sampled, and tissue TCR repertoires likely differ from those in blood. Clonotypes shared by all four sorted-subset donors showed higher generation probabilities than non-shared clonotypes. Naive subsets generally had larger estimated clonotype richness than memory subsets. Sharing across a handful of donors was observed for approximately 4.6% of naive CD4, over 3% of naive CD8, around 2.5% of memory CD4, and over 0.3% of memory CD8 clonotypes. Because the study included a small number of donors, the genetic and exposure-history diversity represented was limited. Incomplete sequencing was indicated by rarefaction of sorted-subset datasets, despite the large sequencing depth. Pairwise subsampling led to the expectation that sequencing depth would affect the degree of clonotype sharing among donors.

Using the deep immunoSEQ assay, TCR CDR3 regions were amplified from genomic DNA by multiplex PCR. Genomic DNA extracted from each cell subset was distributed evenly over all wells of several immunoSEQ 96-well plates, and each plate served as one replicate. Each replicate PCR for sorted subsets received about 200 ng genomic DNA, equal to tens of thousands of T cell genomes. Purified libraries were quantified with a Qubit 3.0 fluorometer, sized on a Bioanalyzer 2100, and re-quantified with the KAPA Library Quantification kit. A separate single-read 150-cycle Illumina NextSeq 550 flow cell was used to sequence each immunoSEQ 96-well plate. Regarding the original processing steps: Because the immunoSEQ output held only junctional sequences and lacked quality scores, the filtering could not match the filtering applied to full-length reads. Sequences were annotated with PyIR, a Python wrapper for IgBLAST v1.9, using IMGT germline references to assign V/J genes and CDR3. Reads with weak V/J assignments (E-value above 1e-6), missing CDR3, stop codons, out-of-frame junctions, or ambiguous translated residues were removed. V3J clonotypes were defined as sequences sharing an identical inferred V gene, J gene, and CDR3 amino acid sequence. Percentage overlap between repertoires was calculated by dividing the number of shared unique clonotypes by the size of the smaller repertoire. RTK rarefaction, the Chao1 estimator, and Recon v2.1 estimates of unobserved clonotypes were used to assess repertoire richness. Generation probabilities for all TCRbeta clonotypes obtained by the gDNA method from a handful of donors were computed using OLGA. TCRdb provides this immuneACCESS table in a form limited to in-frame rearrangements. Some clones are lacking; in checked studies, under half of them reflect an unresolved V gene, and why the rest are absent is not known. That table furnishes V, J and clone size, whereas the DNA furnished D and trimming. A total of about 2.1 million clones appear in this sample, 85% to 95% of them only once. Approximately 1.7% of the sample comes from the top ten.

Details on this clone: The antigen it binds to is not known. No per-base quality is available; no much larger clone lies one base away.

CD8 naive samples consisted of CD45RO-negative cells that were positively selected for CCR7, yielding a CD45RA+CCR7+ population without TemRA cells. The donors were healthy, HIV-negative adults with no recently reported acute infections or vaccinations. Every donor was a Caucasian adult residing in Nashville, Tennessee, USA. Blood was obtained by leukapheresis, after which PBMCs were separated by Ficoll-Histopaque density gradient centrifugation and cryopreserved in liquid nitrogen vapor phase. Purity and quantity of every magnetically sorted T cell population were checked by analytical flow cytometry. Genomic DNA was isolated from each sorted fraction and quantified by UV absorbance on a Nanodrop 2000c. This receptor was obtained from a man aged 18 to 35 in good health. Some clones in this sample may be carry-over from other donors' samples. The source material was naive CD8+ T cells from PBMCs. Reading the label with the study, this specimen's cell subset or site is: CD45RA+CCR7+.

The CDR3 protein: CASSRTGNEQFF. The DNA sequence is given as TGTGCCAGTAGCAGGACAGGAAATGAGCAGTTCTTC. The receptor chain draws on TRBV19 and TRBJ2-1, with 7 bases aligning to TRBD1. Clipping removes 6 bases from V and 7 bases from J, with 3 as the unmatched junction base count. The germline V gene (reference sequence) provides CDR1 LNHDA and CDR2 SQIVND. From the cysteine up to the phenylalanine, the CDR3 has a length of 12 residues. The read is trimmed to its CDR3 DNA, 36 bases read in frame from base 1.